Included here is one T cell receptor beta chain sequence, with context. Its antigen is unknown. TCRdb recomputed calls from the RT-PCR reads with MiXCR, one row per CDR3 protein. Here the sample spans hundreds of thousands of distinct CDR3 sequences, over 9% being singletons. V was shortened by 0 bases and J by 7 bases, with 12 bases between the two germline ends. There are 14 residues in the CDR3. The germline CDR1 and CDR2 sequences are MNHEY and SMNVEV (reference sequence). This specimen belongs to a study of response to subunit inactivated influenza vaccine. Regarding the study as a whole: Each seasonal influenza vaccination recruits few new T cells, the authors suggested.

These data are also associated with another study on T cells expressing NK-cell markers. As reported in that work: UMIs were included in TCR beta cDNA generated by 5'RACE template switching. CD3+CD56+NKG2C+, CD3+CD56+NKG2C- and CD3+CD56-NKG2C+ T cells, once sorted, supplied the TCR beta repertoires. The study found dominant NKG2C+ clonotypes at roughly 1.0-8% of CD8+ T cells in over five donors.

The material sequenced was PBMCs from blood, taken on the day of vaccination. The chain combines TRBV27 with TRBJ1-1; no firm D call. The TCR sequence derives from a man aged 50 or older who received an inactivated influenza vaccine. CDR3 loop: CASSLSRVSLEAFF. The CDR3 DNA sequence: TGTGCCAGCAGTTTATCACGGGTCTCCCTTGAAGCTTTCTTT.